What follows describes a single TCR beta chain. CDR1 and CDR2 (germline): SNHLY, FYNNEI. The V end was cut by 4 bases, the J end by 2 bases, with 14 bases between. The CDR3 contains 15 residues. The sample originates from a study of blood T cell repertoires in COVID-19. In the original workflow: Reference gene primers were amplified, and this amplification served to estimate nucleated cell counts. Libraries were prepared by immunoSEQ multiplex PCR; TCRdb keeps only in-frame clonotypes and omits some of them. V and J calls and clone size follow that table, whereas D and trimming were derived from the DNA. The sample contains about 150,000 clones, approximately 85% of which appear only once.

The TCR comes from a man older than 75 with COVID-19, enrolled during active disease. The chain couples TRBV2 to TRBJ1-1; TRBD1 might be the D (6 bases). Source material: peripheral blood. CDR3 amino acids: CASSAERGGNTEAFF. The CDR3 bases are TGTGCCAGCAGTGCAGAAAGAGGGGGTAACACTGAAGCTTTCTTT.